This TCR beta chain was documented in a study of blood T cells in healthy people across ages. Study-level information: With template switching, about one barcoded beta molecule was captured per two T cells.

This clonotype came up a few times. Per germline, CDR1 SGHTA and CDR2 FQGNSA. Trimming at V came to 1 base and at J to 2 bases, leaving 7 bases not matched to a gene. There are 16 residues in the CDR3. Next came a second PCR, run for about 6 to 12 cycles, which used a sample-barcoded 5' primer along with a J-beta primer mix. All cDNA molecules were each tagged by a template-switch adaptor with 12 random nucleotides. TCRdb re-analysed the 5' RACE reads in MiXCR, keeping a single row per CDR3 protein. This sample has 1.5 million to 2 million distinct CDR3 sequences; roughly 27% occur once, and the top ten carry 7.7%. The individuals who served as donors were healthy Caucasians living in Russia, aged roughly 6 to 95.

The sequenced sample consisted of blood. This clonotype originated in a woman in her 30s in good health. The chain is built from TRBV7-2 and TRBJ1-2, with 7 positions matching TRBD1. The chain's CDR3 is CASSLDGTAKNYGYTF. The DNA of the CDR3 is TGTGCCAGCAGCTTAGATGGGACAGCAAAAAACTATGGCTACACCTTC.